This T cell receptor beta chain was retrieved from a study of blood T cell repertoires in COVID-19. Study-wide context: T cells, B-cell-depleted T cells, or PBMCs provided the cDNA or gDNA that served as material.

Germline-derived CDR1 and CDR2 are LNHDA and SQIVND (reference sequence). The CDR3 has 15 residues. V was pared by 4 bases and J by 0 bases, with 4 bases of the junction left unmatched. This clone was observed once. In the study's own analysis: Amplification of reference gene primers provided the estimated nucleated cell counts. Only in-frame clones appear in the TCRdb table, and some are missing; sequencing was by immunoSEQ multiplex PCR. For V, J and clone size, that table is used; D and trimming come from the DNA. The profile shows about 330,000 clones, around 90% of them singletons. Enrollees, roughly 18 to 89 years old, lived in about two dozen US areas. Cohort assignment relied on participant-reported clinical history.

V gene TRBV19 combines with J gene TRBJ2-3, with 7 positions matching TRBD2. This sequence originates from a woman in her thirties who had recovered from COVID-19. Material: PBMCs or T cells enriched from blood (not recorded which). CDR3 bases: TGTGCCAGTAGTACCAGCGGGGTTAGCACAGATACGCAGTATTTT. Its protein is CASSTSGVSTDTQYF.